The clone carrying this T cell receptor beta chain was observed many times. This record comes from a study of molecular identifiers for immune sequencing clone quantification. The CDR3 sequence is 11 residues long. Deletions cut 5 bases from V and 8 bases from J, with 8 bases between. Per the germline V gene, CDR1 is SEHNR and CDR2 is FQNEAQ (reference sequence). TCRdb called the PCR reads again in MiXCR, with one record for every CDR3 protein. The profile shows 40,000 to 45,000 distinct CDR3 sequences, 24% of them singletons. This TCR was sampled from a human donor in good health. Some libraries in this study had Jurkat cell RNA spiked in. The material sequenced was naive CD8+ T cells from blood, with Jurkat cell RNA spiked in. As for subset: FACS-sorted CD8+CD4-CCR7+CD45RA+ naive T cells. The chain couples TRBV7-9 to TRBJ2-3; possible D gene TRBD2, 5 bases. CDR3 protein: CASSGGGTQYF. The CDR3 nucleotides are TGTGCCAGCAGCGGTGGAGGTACGCAGTATTTT.